Listed below are T cell receptor beta chains from one sample, sequenced in a study of T-cell reconstitution after alpha-beta-depleted transplantation in children. TCRdb passed the PCR reads through MiXCR, listing each CDR3 protein once. The sample consists of fewer than 400,000 distinct CDR3 sequences, around 21% of them appearing once. The material sequenced was PBMCs from the stem cell graft donor, taken from the stem cell graft. These receptors were taken from a human donor who donated a stem cell graft to a child with acute myeloid leukemia. Each CDR3 is given with its conserved first and last residue. Fields, in order: CDR3 length, J gene, D gene, V gene, clone size, CDR3 protein, CDR3 DNA. A D gene is named only where the DNA matches it firmly. Clone size, where shown, is once, few, many, or a class for clones that have expanded.

15 | TRBJ1-2 | - | TRBV4-1 | - | CASSRNRDGGYGYTF | TGCGCCAGCAGCCGAAACCGGGACGGAGGCTATGGCTACACCTTC
14 | TRBJ2-2 | - | TRBV27 | few | CASSLPSTSGELFF | TGTGCCAGCAGTCTTCCGTCGACATCCGGGGAGCTGTTTTTT
10 | TRBJ2-1 | - | TRBV7-9 | many | CASSGNEQFF | TGTGCCAGCTCCGGGAATGAGCAGTTCTTC
16 | TRBJ2-1 | - | TRBV11-2 | - | CASSALGSGAGNEQFF | TGTGCCAGCAGCGCACTAGGGTCAGGGGCTGGTAATGAGCAGTTCTTC
16 | TRBJ2-7 | TRBD2 | TRBV9 | many | CASSDPTSGTPYEQYF | TGTGCCAGCAGCGATCCGACTAGCGGGACTCCCTACGAGCAGTACTTC
14 | TRBJ2-2 | - | TRBV7-9 | many | CASSPTVGTGELFF | TGTGCCAGCAGCCCAACTGTCGGCACCGGGGAGCTGTTTTTT
12 | TRBJ2-7 | - | TRBV24-1 | - | CATQDSSYEQYF | TGTGCCACCCAAGACTCCTCCTACGAGCAGTACTTC
16 | TRBJ2-3 | TRBD2 | TRBV12-3/TRBV12-4 | few | CASSSRERGVTDTQYF | TGTGCCAGCAGTAGCCGCGAGCGGGGGGTCACAGATACGCAGTATTTT
16 | TRBJ2-1 | TRBD2 | TRBV11-2 | once | CASSYFTSGRADEQFF | TGTGCCAGCAGCTATTTTACTAGCGGGAGAGCGGATGAGCAGTTCTTC
14 | TRBJ2-3 | - | TRBV29-1 | many | CSVDFPQGTDTQYF | TGCAGCGTTGATTTCCCTCAGGGCACAGATACGCAGTATTTT
12 | TRBJ2-7 | - | TRBV12-3/TRBV12-4 | - | CASSPTGFEQYF | TGTGCCAGCAGCCCGACGGGGTTCGAGCAGTACTTC
12 | TRBJ2-7 | TRBD1 | TRBV20-1 | many | CSARGGGHEQYF | TGCAGTGCTAGAGGAGGGGGCCACGAGCAGTACTTC
18 | TRBJ2-7 | TRBD2 | TRBV20-1 | many | CSAREGASGIGASYEQYF | TGCAGTGCTAGAGAGGGGGCTAGCGGGATAGGGGCCTCCTACGAGCAGTACTTC
12 | TRBJ2-3 | - | TRBV15 | many | CATSRGPDTQYF | TGTGCCACCAGCAGAGGTCCCGATACGCAGTATTTT
19 | TRBJ2-2 | TRBD2 | TRBV11-2 | few | CASSLIPFWSGRATGELFF | TGTGCCAGCAGCTTAATCCCCTTTTGGAGCGGGAGGGCCACCGGGGAGCTGTTTTTT
15 | TRBJ2-7 | - | TRBV24-1 | - | CATSDLSDGTSGQYF | TGTGCCACCAGTGATCTGTCGGACGGAACGAGTGGGCAGTACTTC
13 | TRBJ2-5 | - | TRBV20-1 | few | CSASGLVVGTQYF | TGCAGTGCTAGTGGGTTAGTCGTTGGGACCCAGTACTTC
14 | TRBJ2-5 | - | TRBV7-2 | - | CASSLSWAEETQYF | TGTGCCAGCAGCTTAAGTTGGGCAGAAGAGACCCAGTACTTC
13 | TRBJ2-1 | - | TRBV27 | - | CASRLGRVGEQFF | TGTGCCAGCAGGTTGGGCAGGGTAGGTGAGCAGTTCTTC
15 | TRBJ1-1 | - | TRBV7-2 | few | CASSLFMTPNTEAFF | TGTGCCAGCAGCTTGTTCATGACACCGAACACTGAAGCTTTCTTT
15 | TRBJ2-5 | TRBD1 | TRBV7-2 | many | CASSFTGQGQETQYF | TGTGCCAGCAGCTTCACGGGACAGGGGCAAGAGACCCAGTACTTC
16 | TRBJ2-4 | TRBD2 | TRBV20-1 | few | CSAVPGLADSRDIQYF | TGCAGTGCTGTACCGGGACTAGCGGACTCCCGGGACATTCAGTACTTC
14 | TRBJ1-4 | - | TRBV25-1 | - | CASRLGGINEKLFF | TGTGCCAGCAGACTTGGGGGGATTAATGAAAAACTGTTTTTT
15 | TRBJ2-5 | - | TRBV5-1 | - | CASSFTDRPQETQYF | TGCGCCAGCAGCTTCACGGACAGACCACAAGAGACCCAGTACTTC
12 | TRBJ1-1 | - | TRBV20-1 | - | CSARGAYTEAFF | TGCAGTGCTAGGGGGGCTTACACTGAAGCTTTCTTT
12 | TRBJ2-7 | TRBD2 | TRBV29-1 | - | CSVESSGYEQYF | TGCAGCGTTGAGTCTAGCGGATACGAGCAGTACTTC
14 | TRBJ2-7 | TRBD2 | TRBV12-3/TRBV12-4 | - | CASSRLAGVTEQYF | TGTGCCAGCAGTAGACTAGCGGGAGTTACCGAGCAGTACTTC
15 | TRBJ2-7 | - | TRBV21-1 | - | CASPTRDSLDYEQYF | TGTGCCAGCCCAACCCGGGACAGTCTGGACTACGAGCAGTACTTC
14 | TRBJ2-1 | TRBD1 | TRBV12-3/TRBV12-4 | - | CASRRGQGAHEQFF | TGTGCCAGCAGGCGGGGACAGGGGGCACATGAGCAGTTCTTC
16 | TRBJ2-5 | - | TRBV20-1 | many | CSARLAAGGHEETQYF | TGCAGTGCTAGATTGGCGGCAGGCGGACATGAAGAGACCCAGTACTTC
15 | TRBJ2-7 | TRBD2 | TRBV9 | - | CASSVGLAGRDEQYF | TGTGCCAGCAGCGTAGGACTAGCGGGAAGGGACGAGCAGTACTTC
12 | TRBJ2-6 | - | TRBV15 | - | CATSRVTRVLTF | TGTGCCACCAGCAGAGTTACCCGCGTCCTGACTTTC
13 | TRBJ2-3 | TRBD2 | TRBV20-1 | few | CSARLAGVGTQYF | TGCAGTGCTAGACTTGCGGGAGTAGGTACGCAGTATTTT